The 5 T cell receptor beta chains listed next were all sequenced from one sample in a study of T cell responses to AZD1222 COVID-19 vaccine. This table comes from immunoSEQ multiplex PCR, and its TCRdb copy is limited to in-frame clones, with some not included. Among about 56,000 clones listed, approximately 85% were seen once. The specimen comprised peripheral blood, sampled on day 0 of AZD1222 vaccination. The receptors were sampled from an adult in good health.

V and J are TRBV6-5 and TRBJ1-1, with 7 bases lining up with TRBD1. Germline CDR1 MNHEY, CDR2 SVGAGI. The V segment lost 0 bases and the J segment 0 bases; nucleotides outside the gene matches: 4. This CDR3 region has 16 residues. The CDR3 nucleotides are TGTGCCAGCAGTTACTCGCCGGGACAGATGAACACTGAAGCTTTCTTT. This sequence encodes CASSYSPGQMNTEAFF.

The chain combines TRBV6-5 with TRBJ1-1; D gene ambiguous. V dropped 0 bases and J dropped 8 bases, with 16 bases sitting between them. Germline V gene data show CDR1 as MNHEY and CDR2 as SVGAGI. The CDR3 is 15 residues long. The CDR3 here is CASSYSGLQLGEAFF. The CDR3 DNA is TGTGCCAGCAGTTACTCGGGCCTTCAGTTGGGAGAAGCTTTCTTT.

The chain uses TRBV7-8 and TRBJ1-6; tentative D call: TRBD1 (6 bases). The CDR3 is 16 residues long. Germline CDR1 and CDR2: SGHVS and FQNEAQ. Deletions cut 0 bases from V and 14 bases from J, with 20 bases between. The CDR3 bases are TGTGCCAGCAGCTTAGCAGCGGGGGCCGTAATTAAGACCCTCCACTTT. Translated, it gives CASSLAAGAVIKTLHF.

The chain carries TRBV20-1 and TRBJ1-2, with D possibly being TRBD1 (5 bases). The V gene lost 4 bases and the J gene lost 8 bases, with 11 bases spanning the gap. The CDR3 is 11 residues long. Germline CDR1 is DFQATT and CDR2 is SNEGSKA (reference sequence). DNA of the CDR3: TGCAGTGCTATGGGGACTCGAGGCTACACCTTC. Protein: CSAMGTRGYTF.

This clone is a singleton in its sample. The chain carries TRBV27 and TRBJ1-3; TRBD1 is a possible D gene (6 bases). Germline V CDR1 and CDR2: MNHEY, SMNVEV (reference sequence). V dropped 3 bases and J dropped 2 bases, with 11 bases sitting between them. The CDR3 covers 15 residues. CDR3 region: CASSFQGTAGNTIYF. DNA for the CDR3: TGTGCCAGCAGTTTTCAGGGGACGGCTGGAAACACCATATATTTT.